This is a list of T cell receptor beta chains from one sample in a study of prognosis after radiotherapy for stage I lung cancer. TCRdb itself ran the multiplex PCR reads through MiXCR, one entry per CDR3 protein. This repertoire shows approximately 17,000 distinct CDR3 sequences, around 40% found once; its top ten account for approximately 40%. The specimen comprised PBMCs, sampled before or after stereotactic body radiation therapy (not recorded which). All receptors derive from a donor over 45 with non-small cell lung cancer. Both conserved end residues are part of each CDR3. D genes are given only for firm matches. Clone size is stated in some rows and not others, as once, few, many or a class when expanded.

D gene: TRBD1
V gene: TRBV27
CDR3 length: 16
clone size: many
J gene: TRBJ2-1
CDR3 DNA: TGTGCCAGCAGTTTGTTGGGACAGGGTTTCCACAATGAGCAGTTCTTC
CDR3 protein: CASSLLGQGFHNEQFF

D gene: -
V gene: TRBV5-8
CDR3 length: 15
clone size: -
J gene: TRBJ2-1
CDR3 DNA: TGTGCCGAACGCCCCGAAGCGGGTTCCTACAATGAGCAGTTCTTC
CDR3 protein: CAERPEAGSYNEQFF

D gene: -
V gene: TRBV5-1
CDR3 length: 15
clone size: once
J gene: TRBJ1-3
CDR3 DNA: TGCGCCAGCAGCTTGGAGCGGGACAAAGGAAACACCATATATTTT
CDR3 protein: CASSLERDKGNTIYF

D gene: -
V gene: TRBV27
CDR3 length: 15
clone size: -
J gene: TRBJ2-1
CDR3 DNA: TGTGCCAGCAGAATTACTAGCTGGGGGGCGGGTTATCAGTTCTTC
CDR3 protein: CASRITSWGAGYQFF

D gene: -
V gene: TRBV6-9
CDR3 length: 13
clone size: medium-sized
J gene: TRBJ2-2
CDR3 DNA: TGTGCCAGCCTGGATTCGAACACCGGGGAGCTGTTTTTT
CDR3 protein: CASLDSNTGELFF

D gene: -
V gene: TRBV19
CDR3 length: 13
clone size: -
J gene: TRBJ2-1
CDR3 DNA: TGTGCCAGTAGTACTTCCCCAGGGGAGGGGCAGTTCTTC
CDR3 protein: CASSTSPGEGQFF

D gene: TRBD1
V gene: TRBV27
CDR3 length: 17
clone size: -
J gene: TRBJ1-2
CDR3 DNA: TGTGCCAGCAGTTTATTGGGTACAGGGGGCGCGTTCTGTGGCTACACCTTC
CDR3 protein: CASSLLGTGGAFCGYTF

D gene: TRBD1
V gene: TRBV2
CDR3 length: 14
clone size: medium-sized
J gene: TRBJ1-2
CDR3 DNA: TGTGCCAGCGGCGTTCCGGGACAGTTTTCCGGCTACACCTTC
CDR3 protein: CASGVPGQFSGYTF

D gene: -
V gene: TRBV7-9
CDR3 length: 13
clone size: many
J gene: TRBJ2-3
CDR3 DNA: TGTGCCAGCAGCTCATCGTTGGGGGATACGCAGTATTTT
CDR3 protein: CASSSSLGDTQYF

D gene: -
V gene: TRBV6-1
CDR3 length: 14
clone size: -
J gene: TRBJ2-2
CDR3 DNA: TGTGCCAGCAACCGCGGGGGCGACACCGGGGAGCTGTTTTTT
CDR3 protein: CASNRGGDTGELFF

D gene: -
V gene: TRBV30
CDR3 length: 12
clone size: medium-sized
J gene: TRBJ2-1
CDR3 DNA: TGTGCCTGGAGATGGGAAGGTGGGGATCAGTTCTTC
CDR3 protein: CAWRWEGGDQFF

D gene: TRBD1
V gene: TRBV7-9
CDR3 length: 17
clone size: -
J gene: TRBJ1-6
CDR3 DNA: TGTGCCAGCAGCTACTGGACAGGCGGTAGATTAATTTCACCCCTCCACTTT
CDR3 protein: CASSYWTGGRLISPLHF

D gene: TRBD1
V gene: TRBV20-1
CDR3 length: 13
clone size: -
J gene: TRBJ2-7
CDR3 DNA: TGCAGTGCTGGAGTCGGGACAGGGGTCGAGCAGTACTTC
CDR3 protein: CSAGVGTGVEQYF

D gene: TRBD1
V gene: TRBV2
CDR3 length: 12
clone size: many
J gene: TRBJ1-2
CDR3 DNA: TGTGCCAGCAGGGGACAGGGGTATGGCTACACCTTC
CDR3 protein: CASRGQGYGYTF

D gene: -
V gene: TRBV19
CDR3 length: 13
clone size: many
J gene: TRBJ2-5
CDR3 DNA: TGTGCCAGTAGGGTTCCAGCCGGAGAGACCCAGTACTTC
CDR3 protein: CASRVPAGETQYF

D gene: TRBD1
V gene: TRBV27
CDR3 length: 15
clone size: many
J gene: TRBJ2-7
CDR3 DNA: TGTGCCAGCCTAAAAGTTCAGGGGGCGTCCTACGAGCAGTACTTC
CDR3 protein: CASLKVQGASYEQYF

D gene: -
V gene: TRBV6-1
CDR3 length: 17
clone size: -
J gene: TRBJ2-6
CDR3 DNA: TGTGCCAGCAGGACGACACGAAATTGGGCGGGGGCCAACGTCCTGACTTTC
CDR3 protein: CASRTTRNWAGANVLTF

D gene: TRBD1
V gene: TRBV7-9
CDR3 length: 18
clone size: many
J gene: TRBJ1-1
CDR3 DNA: TGTGCCAGCAGCTTAGTCCAGGGGGGAATCGGTTCGGTCACTGAAGCTTTCTTT
CDR3 protein: CASSLVQGGIGSVTEAFF

D gene: TRBD1
V gene: TRBV18
CDR3 length: 14
clone size: many
J gene: TRBJ2-3
CDR3 DNA: TGTGCCAGCTCAGGACAGGGTGTTATAGATACGCAGTATTTT
CDR3 protein: CASSGQGVIDTQYF

D gene: -
V gene: TRBV10-2
CDR3 length: 12
clone size: many
J gene: TRBJ2-7
CDR3 DNA: TGCGCCAGCTCACTAAGCTCCTACGAGCAGTACTTC
CDR3 protein: CASSLSSYEQYF

D gene: -
V gene: TRBV30
CDR3 length: 13
clone size: many
J gene: TRBJ2-3
CDR3 DNA: TGTGCCTGGAGTGTAGGCTCCACAGATACGCAGTATTTT
CDR3 protein: CAWSVGSTDTQYF

D gene: TRBD1
V gene: TRBV7-9
CDR3 length: 14
clone size: -
J gene: TRBJ2-7
CDR3 DNA: TGTGCCAGCAGCTCGACAGGGAGCTCCTACGAGCAGTACTTC
CDR3 protein: CASSSTGSSYEQYF

D gene: -
V gene: TRBV2
CDR3 length: 12
clone size: -
J gene: TRBJ2-7
CDR3 DNA: TGTGCCAGCATACAGGTCGCCTACGAGCATTACTTC
CDR3 protein: CASIQVAYEHYF

D gene: -
V gene: TRBV20-1
CDR3 length: 15
clone size: -
J gene: TRBJ1-5
CDR3 DNA: TGCAGTGCTATCAACCCGGGGGGTGGAGTTCAGCCCCAGCATTTT
CDR3 protein: CSAINPGGGVQPQHF

D gene: -
V gene: TRBV11-1
CDR3 length: 14
clone size: -
J gene: TRBJ2-1
CDR3 DNA: TGTGCCAGCAGCTTAAATCCGGGTCGTAATGAGCAGTTCTTC
CDR3 protein: CASSLNPGRNEQFF

D gene: -
V gene: TRBV25-1
CDR3 length: 15
clone size: -
J gene: TRBJ1-2
CDR3 DNA: TGTGCCAGCATTGAGGCCGCCCAGGGTGTAGATGGCTACACCTTC
CDR3 protein: CASIEAAQGVDGYTF

D gene: -
V gene: TRBV11-2
CDR3 length: 14
clone size: -
J gene: TRBJ1-5
CDR3 DNA: TGTGCCAGCAGCTTAGAGGTTACGGGACAGCCCCAGCATTTT
CDR3 protein: CASSLEVTGQPQHF

D gene: -
V gene: TRBV2
CDR3 length: 14
clone size: many
J gene: TRBJ2-1
CDR3 DNA: TGTGCCAGCAGTGGAGAGAGTGTCTACAATGAGCAGTTCTTC
CDR3 protein: CASSGESVYNEQFF

D gene: -
V gene: TRBV6-9
CDR3 length: 15
clone size: -
J gene: TRBJ1-1
CDR3 DNA: TGTGCCAGCAGTTACGGTATAGGGCTTAACACTGAAGCTTTCTTT
CDR3 protein: CASSYGIGLNTEAFF

D gene: -
V gene: TRBV12-3/TRBV12-4
CDR3 length: 17
clone size: -
J gene: TRBJ2-2
CDR3 DNA: TGTGCCAGCAGCCCCAACCGGGTGAGCTTTAACACCGGGGAGCTGTTTTTT
CDR3 protein: CASSPNRVSFNTGELFF

D gene: -
V gene: TRBV6-1
CDR3 length: 15
clone size: many
J gene: TRBJ2-1
CDR3 DNA: TGTGCCAGCAGTCCGACCGGAGGGGCTTACAATGAGCAGTTCTTC
CDR3 protein: CASSPTGGAYNEQFF

D gene: -
V gene: TRBV5-6
CDR3 length: 17
clone size: many
J gene: TRBJ2-1
CDR3 DNA: TGTGCCAGCAGCACCACGGGGCTCCCCACGGCGAGGAATGAGCAGTTCTTC
CDR3 protein: CASSTTGLPTARNEQFF

D gene: TRBD1
V gene: TRBV6-1
CDR3 length: 15
clone size: medium-sized
J gene: TRBJ2-7
CDR3 DNA: TGTGCCAGCAGTGGACCCGGGACAGGGGGCTACGAGCAGTACTTC
CDR3 protein: CASSGPGTGGYEQYF

D gene: -
V gene: TRBV2
CDR3 length: 14
clone size: many
J gene: TRBJ2-6
CDR3 DNA: TGTGCCAGCAGTGCCGCATCTGGGGCCAACGTCCTGACTTTC
CDR3 protein: CASSAASGANVLTF

D gene: TRBD2
V gene: TRBV24-1
CDR3 length: 15
clone size: medium-sized
J gene: TRBJ2-3
CDR3 DNA: TGTGCCACCGCCGGGACTAGCGGGAGGACAGATACGCAGTATTTT
CDR3 protein: CATAGTSGRTDTQYF

D gene: -
V gene: TRBV19
CDR3 length: 16
clone size: many
J gene: TRBJ2-3
CDR3 DNA: TGTGCCAGTAGTATTCGCGCGACCCAAAGTTGGGATACGCAGTATTTT
CDR3 protein: CASSIRATQSWDTQYF

D gene: -
V gene: TRBV6-1
CDR3 length: 16
clone size: once
J gene: TRBJ2-1
CDR3 DNA: TGTGCCAGCACGCCACCCGCGCCGCGAGGAGACAATGAGCAGTTCTTC
CDR3 protein: CASTPPAPRGDNEQFF

D gene: -
V gene: TRBV4-2
CDR3 length: 15
clone size: many
J gene: TRBJ1-4
CDR3 DNA: TGTGCCAGCAGCCAAAGCACAGGACGGTCTGAAAAACTGTTTTTT
CDR3 protein: CASSQSTGRSEKLFF

D gene: TRBD1
V gene: TRBV12-3/TRBV12-4
CDR3 length: 14
clone size: -
J gene: TRBJ2-2
CDR3 DNA: TGTGCCAGCAGGGGACAGGGTTTCGCCGGGGAGCTGTTTTTT
CDR3 protein: CASRGQGFAGELFF

D gene: -
V gene: TRBV7-8
CDR3 length: 14
clone size: many
J gene: TRBJ2-5
CDR3 DNA: TGTGCCAGCAGCTTTTCCCCGACCGGAGAGACCCAGTACTTC
CDR3 protein: CASSFSPTGETQYF

D gene: TRBD2
V gene: TRBV11-2
CDR3 length: 16
clone size: -
J gene: TRBJ2-3
CDR3 DNA: TGTGCCAGCAGCTTAGTTAGCGGGGGGGCATTAGATACGCAGTATTTT
CDR3 protein: CASSLVSGGALDTQYF

D gene: -
V gene: TRBV29-1
CDR3 length: 13
clone size: -
J gene: TRBJ2-5
CDR3 DNA: TGCAGCGTTGAAAGAACTTCTCAAGAGACCCAGTACTTC
CDR3 protein: CSVERTSQETQYF

D gene: -
V gene: TRBV15
CDR3 length: 13
clone size: -
J gene: TRBJ2-1
CDR3 DNA: TGTGCCACCAGCCCCCAACCGGTCAATTATCAGTTCTTC
CDR3 protein: CATSPQPVNYQFF

D gene: -
V gene: TRBV20-1
CDR3 length: 16
clone size: -
J gene: TRBJ2-1
CDR3 DNA: TGCAGTGCTAGGATAACGGCACTGTGCTCCTACAATGAGCAGTTCTTC
CDR3 protein: CSARITALCSYNEQFF

D gene: TRBD1
V gene: TRBV7-9
CDR3 length: 14
clone size: many
J gene: TRBJ2-7
CDR3 DNA: TGTGCCAGCAGCTTCACAGGGGGGCTCTACGAGCAGTACTTC
CDR3 protein: CASSFTGGLYEQYF

D gene: TRBD2
V gene: TRBV4-2
CDR3 length: 18
clone size: many
J gene: TRBJ2-1
CDR3 DNA: TGTGCCAGCAGCCAGCTCACCCCTAGCGGGGGGTCATACAATGAGCAGTTCTTC
CDR3 protein: CASSQLTPSGGSYNEQFF

D gene: -
V gene: TRBV11-2
CDR3 length: 14
clone size: -
J gene: TRBJ2-1
CDR3 DNA: TGTGCCAGCAGCTTACTGAGCTCCTACAATGAGCAGTTCTTC
CDR3 protein: CASSLLSSYNEQFF

D gene: -
V gene: TRBV6-4
CDR3 length: 17
clone size: medium-sized
J gene: TRBJ2-2
CDR3 DNA: TGTGCCAGCAGTTACTACCCCAGTACTTGGACCAACGGGGAGCTGTTTTTT
CDR3 protein: CASSYYPSTWTNGELFF

D gene: -
V gene: TRBV3-1
CDR3 length: 14
clone size: many
J gene: TRBJ1-2
CDR3 DNA: TGTGCCAGCAGCCAAGATATGCGGGTGGATGGCTACACCTTC
CDR3 protein: CASSQDMRVDGYTF

D gene: -
V gene: TRBV6-1
CDR3 length: 14
clone size: once
J gene: TRBJ2-7
CDR3 DNA: TGTGCCAGCAGCGCGATTACTATCAGTCACGAGCAGTACTTC
CDR3 protein: CASSAITISHEQYF